This T cell receptor (beta chain) originates from a study of T cell responses to AZD1222 COVID-19 vaccine. Produced via immunoSEQ multiplex PCR; TCRdb's table is partial and in-frame only. The sample contains roughly 96,000 clones, approximately 88% of which appear only once. Germline CDR1 reads LGHNA; CDR2 reads YNFKEQ. V lost 2 bases and J 7 bases, leaving 14 bases between the germline ends. The CDR3 length is 15 residues. The chain has TRBV4-2 and TRBJ1-4; D not resolved. The material was peripheral blood, obtained on day 0 of AZD1222 vaccination. This clonotype was sampled from an adult in good health. The CDR3 protein is CASSQSRDGREKLFF. CDR3 coding DNA: TGTGCCAGCAGCCAAAGTAGGGATGGGCGTGAAAAACTGTTTTTT.